These 27 T cell receptor beta chains were sequenced from one sample in a study of Graves' ophthalmopathy and Graves' hyperthyroidism. Amplifying from RNA transcripts, the study obtained TCR beta CDR3 regions. RT-PCR in the first round used HTBI primers; a second-round multiplex PCR followed. TCRdb re-called the multiplex PCR reads through MiXCR, storing one row per CDR3 protein. The sample lists roughly 400,000 distinct CDR3 sequences; about 16% were seen once. Sequencing used peripheral blood. The receptors shown here come from a woman aged 18 to 35 with stable Graves' hyperthyroidism.

V gene TRBV18 combines with J gene TRBJ1-1, with D possibly TRBD1 on 5 matching bases. Per germline, CDR1 KGHSH and CDR2 LQKENI. CDR3 length equals 14 residues. V gave up 5 bases and J gave up 3 bases, with 13 bases separating them. CDR3 coding DNA: TGTGCCAGCTCAGGGGCCTCTGGGGACACTGAAGCTTTCTTT. Its protein product is CASSGASGDTEAFF. Full variable domain (missing parts from reference TRBV18 and TRBJ1-1): NAGVMQNPRHLVRRRGQEARLRCSPMKGHSHVYWYRQLPEEGLKFMVYLQKENIIDESGMPKERFSAEFPKEGPSILRIQQVVRGDSAAYFCASSGASGDTEAFFGQGTRLTVV.

Ten or more counts support this clonotype. The rearrangement links TRBV11-1 to TRBJ1-1; tentatively, D is TRBD1 (6 bases). The CDR3 has 15 amino acids. V was clipped by 2 bases and J by 4 bases, with 14 bases between them. Germline assignment: CDR1 SGHAT and CDR2 FQDESV (reference sequence). The CDR3 sequence: CASSLYRGGATEAFF. As DNA, the CDR3 is TGTGCCAGCAGCTTATATAGGGGGGGCGCCACTGAAGCTTTCTTT.

This clonotype was observed many times. The chain employs TRBV11-2 and TRBJ2-2, with D perhaps matching TRBD2 (6 bases). CDR3 length equals 16 residues. Between the trimmed V and J ends, which lost 2 bases and 4 bases, there was a span of 14 bases. The germline V gene encodes CDR1 SGHAT and CDR2 FQNNGV. CDR3 sequence: CASSLLSGGVTGELFF. The DNA for the CDR3 is TGTGCCAGCAGCTTACTTTCCGGGGGAGTCACCGGGGAGCTGTTTTTT.

The J gene is TRBJ1-1, the V gene TRBV5-1; D unclear. Germline V gene lookup returns CDR1 SGHRS and CDR2 YFSETQ. Trimming took 4 bases from V and 1 from J, leaving 14 bases between them. The CDR3 is 15 amino acids. Here the CDR3 DNA reads TGCGCCAGCAGCCCGGATGGGAGCGGGAACACTGAAGCTTTCTTT. Protein: CASSPDGSGNTEAFF.

There are many counts of this clonotype. The V call is TRBV9, the J call TRBJ1-2; D gene unclear. The ends were cut back, 3 bases at V and 6 bases at J, with 6 bases in the middle. Germline V gives CDR1 SGDLS, CDR2 YYNGEE. CDR3 size: 11 residues. The CDR3 here is CASSGVHGYTF. Here the CDR3 DNA reads TGTGCCAGCAGCGGGGTACATGGCTACACCTTC. Full variable domain (outside the CDR3, taken from reference TRBV9 and TRBJ1-2): DSGVTQTPKHLITATGQRVTLRCSPRSGDLSVYWYQQSLDQGLQFLIQYYNGEERAKGNILERFSAQQFPDLHSELNLSSLELGDSALYFCASSGVHGYTFGSGTRLTVV.

This clonotype was seen many times. This chain links TRBV24-1 with TRBJ2-5, with D possibly matching TRBD2 (6 bases). The germline gives CDR1 KGHDR, CDR2 SFDVKD. The CDR3 has 17 residues. With 4 bases removed from V and 2 bases from J, the gap between germline ends came to 19 bases. In DNA, the CDR3 is TGTGCCACCAGTGAAGGTGGCGGGGCCGGATCTCAAGAGACCCAGTACTTC. Amino acids: CATSEGGGAGSQETQYF.

This clonotype came up many times. The gene calls are TRBV11-2 and TRBJ2-5; 9 positions agree with TRBD2. The CDR3 loop spans 16 amino acids. The J segment lost 4 bases and the V segment lost 5 bases, leaving 11 bases of the junction unmatched. Germline V gene sequence: CDR1 SGHAT, CDR2 FQNNGV. CDR3 region: CASSAPGRAGGETQYF. The CDR3 nucleotides are TGTGCCAGCAGCGCCCCAGGCAGAGCGGGGGGAGAGACCCAGTACTTC.

This chain links TRBV6-2 or TRBV6-3 with TRBJ1-1; D unresolved. The CDR3 spans 13 residues. V was cut by 7 bases and J by 6 bases, with 15 bases left in between. Per germline, CDR1 MNHEY and CDR2 SVGEGT. The CDR3 sequence is CASKDPLGAEAFF. CDR3 nucleotide sequence: TGTGCCAGCAAAGATCCTCTAGGCGCTGAAGCTTTCTTT.

This clonotype was detected a few times. The CDR3: CASSEALGTNTEAFF. CDR3 DNA sequence: TGCGCCAGCAGTGAAGCCTTGGGCACGAACACTGAAGCTTTCTTT. The chain couples TRBV10-2 to TRBJ1-1, with D uncertain. CDR3 length: 15 amino acids. CDR1 is WSHSY, CDR2 SAAADI, per germline. V was cut by 3 bases and J by 1 base, with 12 bases left in between.

This clonotype was observed at least ten times. CDR3 DNA sequence: TGCAGTGCCCCACCAGAAAGTCCCTATGGCTACACCTTC. Translating it yields CSAPPESPYGYTF. The chain has TRBV20-1 and TRBJ1-2; D is undetermined. The V and J ends lost 6 bases and 4 bases respectively, with 15 bases between them. The CDR3 totals 13 residues. Germline V gene sequence: CDR1 DFQATT, CDR2 SNEGSKA (reference sequence).

This clonotype has at least ten counts. This chain connects TRBV11-2 to TRBJ1-4; D perhaps matches TRBD1 (6 bases). The CDR3 length is 16 residues. The germline gives CDR1 SGHAT, CDR2 FQNNGV. The germline V and J ends were trimmed by 5 bases and 2 bases, with 15 bases remaining between them. CDR3 amino acids: CASSPAMGATNEKLFF. The CDR3 DNA sequence: TGTGCCAGCAGCCCTGCTATGGGGGCTACTAATGAAAAACTGTTTTTT. Using reference TRBV11-2 and TRBJ1-4 for the parts outside the CDR3, the full variable domain is EAGVAQSPRYKIIEKRQSVAFWCNPISGHATLYWYQQILGQGPKLLIQFQNNGVVDDSQLPKDRFSAERLKGVDSTLKIQPAKLEDSAVYLCASSPAMGATNEKLFFGSGTQLSVL.

Ten or more counts support this clonotype. This chain links TRBV12-3 or TRBV12-4 with TRBJ1-2; D is undetermined. The V end was cut by 6 bases, the J end by 6 bases, with 11 bases between. CDR3 length: 12 residues. The CDR3 loop is CASSQTTNGYTF. The CDR3 DNA sequence: TGTGCCAGCAGCCAGACAACTAATGGCTACACCTTC.

Comment on this clonotype: An end of the junction does not agree with germline; a read error may underlie this. This chain uses TRBV4-1 with TRBJ1-2, with D possibly TRBD1 on 6 matching bases. The CDR3 extends over 16 amino acids. In germline, CDR1 is MGHRA, CDR2 YSYEKL. In DNA, the CDR3 is TGCGCCAGCAGCCCTTTGACAGGCCGCTCGAACTATGGTTACACCTTC. Its translation: CASSPLTGRSNYGYTF.

This clonotype appeared many times. V usage is TRBV20-1 and J usage is TRBJ1-2, with D maybe TRBD1 (5 bases). The CDR3 totals 13 residues. The germline V gene encodes CDR1 DFQATT and CDR2 SNEGSKA (reference sequence). The germline V and J ends were trimmed by 5 bases and 8 bases, with 18 bases remaining between them. CDR3: CSAPEQGAGGYTF. The CDR3 bases are TGCAGTGCTCCCGAGCAGGGTGCGGGCGGCTACACCTTC.

V and J are TRBV12-5 and TRBJ1-3, with 8 nucleotides matching TRBD1. Germline V gives CDR1 LGHNT, CDR2 FRNRAP. Trimming took 2 bases from V and 6 from J; bases not matched to a gene: 15. The CDR3 consists of 18 residues. CDR3 nucleotides: TGTGCTAGTGGTTTGCTTCCTTTCGCCAGGGGGCAGGAAAACACCATATATTTT. Its protein is CASGLLPFARGQENTIYF.

Many counts were recorded for this clonotype. The rearrangement uses TRBV6-2 or TRBV6-3 and TRBJ1-5; 8 bases map to TRBD1. CDR1 MNHEY and CDR2 SVGEGT come from the germline V gene. This CDR3 is built from 15 residues. Trimming cost V 2 bases and J 7 bases; bases outside gene matches: 7. The CDR3 DNA sequence: TGTGCCAGCAGTTACGGTTCCAGGGGGCGACAGCCCCAGCATTTT. The encoded protein is CASSYGSRGRQPQHF.

This clonotype was recorded a few times. V usage is TRBV4-1 and J usage is TRBJ1-1; D might be TRBD1 (5 bases). V was trimmed by 5 bases and J by 7 bases, leaving 17 bases between them. The CDR3 sequence is 14 residues long. CDR1 is MGHRA, CDR2 YSYEKL, per germline. The CDR3 nucleotides are TGCGCCAGCAGCGGGCCCTTGAGGGGCATTGAAGCTTTCTTT. Protein sequence: CASSGPLRGIEAFF.

This clonotype was detected many times. V usage is TRBV20-1 and J usage is TRBJ2-7; TRBD1 might be the D (8 bases). This CDR3 comprises 15 residues. Germline V gene lookup returns CDR1 DFQATT and CDR2 SNEGSKA (reference sequence). V gave up 3 bases and J gave up 2 bases, with 17 bases separating them. This CDR3 reads CSASGGGQAPYEQYF. Written as DNA, the CDR3 is TGCAGTGCTAGTGGGGGGGGACAGGCCCCCTACGAGCAGTACTTC.

In this sample, this clonotype turned up many times. CDR3 sequence: CASRGLTGTGELFF. In DNA, the CDR3 is TGTGCCAGCAGGGGACTGACGGGAACCGGGGAGCTGTTTTTT. The chain employs TRBV2 and TRBJ2-2, with D possibly TRBD2 on 6 matching bases. Trimming shortened V by 6 bases and J by 5 bases, and 13 bases separated the two germline ends. The CDR3 totals 14 residues. The germline V gene encodes CDR1 SNHLY and CDR2 FYNNEI. Drawing the rest from reference TRBV2 and TRBJ2-2, the complete variable domain is EPEVTQTPSHQVTQMGQEVILRCVPISNHLYFYWYRQILGQKVEFLVSFYNNEISEKSEIFDDQFSVERPDGSNFTLKIRSTKLEDSAMYFCASRGLTGTGELFFGEGSRLTVL.

In this sample, this clonotype turned up a few times. The chain combines TRBV12-3 or TRBV12-4 with TRBJ2-5, with 8 bases matching TRBD2. This CDR3 is built from 15 residues. With 4 bases clipped from V and 5 bases from J, the junction kept 9 bases outside the gene matches. The CDR3 protein is CASSSSGGEGETQYF. Here the CDR3 DNA reads TGTGCCAGCAGTTCGAGCGGGGGCGAGGGGGAGACCCAGTACTTC.

The CDR3 sequence is CASSLGGLAPETQYF. The CDR3 coding sequence is TGTGCCAGCAGCTTAGGGGGACTAGCCCCAGAGACCCAGTACTTC. The chain joins TRBV7-2 to TRBJ2-5; 9 nucleotides line up with TRBD2. After removal of 1 base from V and 4 bases from J, the junction contained 4 bases not matched to a gene. The CDR3 is 15 residues long. CDR1 and CDR2 (germline): SGHTA, FQGNSA.

This sequence joins TRBV20-1 and TRBJ1-4; TRBD1 matches 8 bases. V gave up 0 bases and J gave up 5 bases; unmatched junction bases: 14. Per germline, CDR1 DFQATT and CDR2 SNEGSKA (reference sequence). The CDR3 totals 18 residues. For the CDR3, the DNA is TGCAGTGCTAGAGATCCGGGTTGGGCGGGACAGGAGAATGAAAAACTGTTTTTT. Translated: CSARDPGWAGQENEKLFF.

Ten or more counts support this clonotype. The V call is TRBV15, the J call TRBJ1-5; D gene unclear. The length of the CDR3 is 15 residues. The V end lost 8 bases, the J end lost 0 bases, and 14 bases lay between the germline ends. The germline V gene has CDR1 LNHNV and CDR2 YYDKDF (reference sequence). CDR3 nucleotides: TGTGCCACCGCGGTGCGGAAGGGTAGCAATCAGCCCCAGCATTTT. Amino acids: CATAVRKGSNQPQHF.

This clonotype occurred many times. This chain connects TRBV11-2 to TRBJ1-3; no clear D. Germline CDR1 SGHAT, CDR2 FQNNGV. The V and J ends lost 3 bases and 0 bases respectively, with 6 bases between them. The CDR3 is made up of 14 amino acids. CDR3: CASSFGNSGNTIYF. Here the CDR3 DNA reads TGTGCCAGCAGCTTCGGCAACTCTGGAAACACCATATATTTT.

This clonotype was counted only a few times. V and J are TRBV3-1 and TRBJ2-5; D remains unclear. This CDR3 comprises 14 residues. V lost 3 bases, J lost 4 bases, and 12 bases lay in between. Looked up from germline, CDR1 is LGHDT and CDR2 is YNNKEL (reference sequence). The CDR3 DNA is TGTGCCAGCAGCCACACGAACAGAGGAGAGACCCAGTACTTC. Residues: CASSHTNRGETQYF.

This clonotype appeared many times. This chain uses TRBV20-1 with TRBJ1-4; D not certain. This CDR3 spans 13 amino acids. Trimming stripped 5 bases from V and 0 bases from J, with 7 bases between. In germline, CDR1 is DFQATT, CDR2 SNEGSKA (reference sequence). The CDR3 loop reads CSAQEPTNEKLFF. The CDR3 nucleotides read TGCAGTGCTCAAGAACCAACTAATGAAAAACTGTTTTTT.

This clonotype was observed at least ten times. The rearrangement uses TRBV5-6 and TRBJ1-2, with D uncertain. Per the germline V gene, CDR1 is SGHDT and CDR2 is YYEEEE. The CDR3 spans 14 residues. V dropped 4 bases and J dropped 8 bases, with 18 bases sitting between them. For the CDR3, the DNA is TGTGCCAGCAGCGATACGGTCGGCCGTCAGGGCTACACCTTC. It is translated as CASSDTVGRQGYTF.